The 2 T cell receptor beta chains listed next were all sequenced from one sample in a study of T cell repertoires in cytomegalovirus infection. MiXCR, run by TCRdb on the reads, gives a single entry per CDR3 protein. The sample carries about half a million distinct CDR3 sequences, around 30% recorded once. Their antigens are not known. The material was cultured PBMCs, obtained from culture after CMV antigen stimulation. The origin of the receptors is a human donor in good health (CMV status not recorded). Some clones in this sample may be carry-over from other donors' samples.

This clonotype has just a few counts. The CDR3 DNA is TGTGCCAGCAGCTTAACGTCCCCTAGCGGGAGGAGCAATGAGCAGTTCTTC. Its translation: CASSLTSPSGRSNEQFF. The chain couples TRBV7-3 to TRBJ2-1, with 11 bases that match TRBD2. Looked up from germline, CDR1 is SGHTA and CDR2 is FQGTGA. The CDR3 length is 17 residues. Trimming at V came to 0 bases and at J to 6 bases, leaving 7 bases not matched to a gene.

This chain connects TRBV11-3 to TRBJ2-1, with 8 nucleotides matching TRBD1. V trimming: 0 bases; J trimming: 4 bases; junction bases outside the gene matches: 8. Per germline, CDR1 SGHNT and CDR2 YENEEA. CDR3 length: 17 amino acids. The CDR3 loop reads CASSLDGVTGAYNEQFF. CDR3 nucleotide sequence: TGTGCCAGCAGCTTAGACGGCGTGACAGGGGCTTACAATGAGCAGTTCTTC.